This TCR beta chain was sequenced in a study of shared clonotypes between healthy human individuals. Findings of the study overall: When naive CD4 clonotypes were compared across a few donors, approximately 5% were shared.

CDR1 is SGHTS and CDR2 is YDEGEE in the germline V gene. V lost 4 bases, J lost 2 bases, and 3 bases stayed unmatched. This CDR3 spans 15 amino acids. The assay was run at deep level. Method: immunoSEQ multiplex PCR; TCRdb's copy keeps in-frame clones and lacks some. The sample yields approximately 2.3 million clones, 85% to 95% seen once. With respect to this clone: Its cognate antigen is unknown.

This receptor was taken from a man between 18 and 35 years old in good health. Some clones in this sample may be carry-over from other donors' samples. The rearrangement uses TRBV5-8 and TRBJ2-5; 12 nucleotides align to TRBD2. What was sequenced was naive CD4+ T cells from PBMCs. This sample's subset: CD45RA+ positively selected. CDR3 residues: CASSAGLAGQETQYF. For the CDR3, the DNA is TGTGCCAGCAGCGCTGGACTAGCGGGACAAGAGACCCAGTACTTC. Using reference TRBV5-8 and TRBJ2-5 for the parts outside the CDR3, the full variable domain is EAGVTQSPTHLIKTRGQQATLRCSPISGHTSVYWYQQALGLGLQFLLWYDEGEERNRGNFPPRFSGRQFPNYSSELNVNALELEDSALYLCASSAGLAGQETQYFGPGTRLLVL.